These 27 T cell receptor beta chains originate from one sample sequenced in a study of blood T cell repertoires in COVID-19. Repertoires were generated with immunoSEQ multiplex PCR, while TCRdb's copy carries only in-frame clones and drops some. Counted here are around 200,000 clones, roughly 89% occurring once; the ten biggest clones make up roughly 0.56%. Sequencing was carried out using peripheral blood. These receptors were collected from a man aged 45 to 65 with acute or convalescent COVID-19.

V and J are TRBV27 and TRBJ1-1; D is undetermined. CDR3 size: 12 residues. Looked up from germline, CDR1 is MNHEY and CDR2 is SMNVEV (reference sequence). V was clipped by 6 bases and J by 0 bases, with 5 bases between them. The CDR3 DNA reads TGTGCCAGCAGCCATTTGAACACTGAAGCTTTCTTT. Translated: CASSHLNTEAFF.

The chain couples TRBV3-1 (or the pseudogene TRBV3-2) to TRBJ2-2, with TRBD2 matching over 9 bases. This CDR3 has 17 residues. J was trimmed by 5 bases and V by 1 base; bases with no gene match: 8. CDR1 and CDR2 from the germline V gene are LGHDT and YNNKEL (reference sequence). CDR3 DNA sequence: TGTGCCAGCAGCCAAGGTGTGCTAGCGGGGCGTACCGGGGAGCTGTTTTTT. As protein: CASSQGVLAGRTGELFF.

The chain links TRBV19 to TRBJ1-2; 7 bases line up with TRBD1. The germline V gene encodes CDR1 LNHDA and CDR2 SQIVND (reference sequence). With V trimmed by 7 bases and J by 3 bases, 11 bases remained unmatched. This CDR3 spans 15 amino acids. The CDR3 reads CASNTRQGLDYGYTF. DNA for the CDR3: TGTGCCAGTAACACCCGACAGGGTTTGGACTATGGCTACACCTTC.

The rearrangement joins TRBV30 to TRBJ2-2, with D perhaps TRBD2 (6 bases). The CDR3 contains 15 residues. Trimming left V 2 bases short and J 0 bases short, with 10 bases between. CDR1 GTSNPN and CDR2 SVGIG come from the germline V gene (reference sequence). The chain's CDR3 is CAWSLSGANTGELFF. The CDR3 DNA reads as TGTGCCTGGAGTCTTAGCGGCGCGAACACCGGGGAGCTGTTTTTT.

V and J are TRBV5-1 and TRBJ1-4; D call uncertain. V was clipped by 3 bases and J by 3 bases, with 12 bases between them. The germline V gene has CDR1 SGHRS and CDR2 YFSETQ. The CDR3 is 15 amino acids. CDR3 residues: CASSSSWQANEKLFF. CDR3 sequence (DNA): TGCGCCAGCAGCTCGTCATGGCAAGCTAATGAAAAACTGTTTTTT.

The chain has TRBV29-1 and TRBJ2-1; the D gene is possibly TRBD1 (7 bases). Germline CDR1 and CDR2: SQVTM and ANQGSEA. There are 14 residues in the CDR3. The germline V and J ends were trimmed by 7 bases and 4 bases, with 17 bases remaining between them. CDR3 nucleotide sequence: TGCAGCGCCTGGGGTGCAGGGGGGTACAATGAGCAGTTCTTC. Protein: CSAWGAGGYNEQFF.

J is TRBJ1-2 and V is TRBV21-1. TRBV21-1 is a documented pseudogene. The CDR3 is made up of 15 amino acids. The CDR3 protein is CASSKVRDINYGYTF. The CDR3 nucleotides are TGTGCCAGCAGCAAAGTCCGGGATATTAACTATGGCTACACCTTC.

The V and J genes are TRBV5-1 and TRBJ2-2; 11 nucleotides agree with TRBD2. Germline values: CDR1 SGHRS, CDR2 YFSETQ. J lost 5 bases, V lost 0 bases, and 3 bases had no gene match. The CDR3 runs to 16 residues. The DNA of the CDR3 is TGCGCCAGCAGCTTGGTTAGCGGGGGGGCGACCGGGGAGCTGTTTTTT. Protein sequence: CASSLVSGGATGELFF. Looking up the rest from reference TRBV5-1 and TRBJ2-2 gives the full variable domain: KAGVTQTPRYLIKTRGQQVTLSCSPISGHRSVSWYQQTPGQGLQFLFEYFSETQRNKGNFPGRFSGRQFSNSRSEMNVSTLELGDSALYLCASSLVSGGATGELFFGEGSRLTVL.

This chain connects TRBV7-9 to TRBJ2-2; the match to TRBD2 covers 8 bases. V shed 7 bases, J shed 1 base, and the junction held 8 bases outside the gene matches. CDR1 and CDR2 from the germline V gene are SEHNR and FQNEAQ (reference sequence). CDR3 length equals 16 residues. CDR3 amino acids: CASNLERGQNTGELFF. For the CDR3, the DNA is TGTGCCAGCAATTTAGAGCGGGGGCAGAACACCGGGGAGCTGTTTTTT.

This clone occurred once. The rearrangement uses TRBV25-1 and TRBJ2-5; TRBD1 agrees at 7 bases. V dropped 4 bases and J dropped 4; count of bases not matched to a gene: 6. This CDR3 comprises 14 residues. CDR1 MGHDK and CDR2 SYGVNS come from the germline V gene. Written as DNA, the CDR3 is TGTGCCAGCAGTGCTAGGGGGCGCGGAGAGACCCAGTACTTC. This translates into CASSARGRGETQYF.

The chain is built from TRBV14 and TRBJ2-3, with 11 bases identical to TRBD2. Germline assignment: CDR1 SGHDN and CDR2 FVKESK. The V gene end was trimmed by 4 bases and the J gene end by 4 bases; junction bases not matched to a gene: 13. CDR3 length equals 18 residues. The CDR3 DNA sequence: TGTGCCAGCAGCCGACCCCCGACTAGCGGGGTACTGTCAGATACGCAGTATTTT. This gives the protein CASSRPPTSGVLSDTQYF.

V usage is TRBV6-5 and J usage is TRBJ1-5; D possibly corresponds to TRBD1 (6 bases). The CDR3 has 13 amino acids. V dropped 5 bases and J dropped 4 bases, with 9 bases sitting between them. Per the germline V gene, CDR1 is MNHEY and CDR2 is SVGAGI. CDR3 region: CASSTQGNQPQHF. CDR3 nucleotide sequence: TGTGCCAGCAGTACCCAGGGGAATCAGCCCCAGCATTTT.

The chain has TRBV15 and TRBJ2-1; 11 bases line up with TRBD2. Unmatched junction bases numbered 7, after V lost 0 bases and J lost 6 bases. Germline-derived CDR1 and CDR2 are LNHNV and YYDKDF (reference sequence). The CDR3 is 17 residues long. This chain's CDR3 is CATSRDKGSGRANEQFF. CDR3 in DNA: TGTGCCACCAGCAGAGATAAGGGTAGCGGGAGGGCCAATGAGCAGTTCTTC.

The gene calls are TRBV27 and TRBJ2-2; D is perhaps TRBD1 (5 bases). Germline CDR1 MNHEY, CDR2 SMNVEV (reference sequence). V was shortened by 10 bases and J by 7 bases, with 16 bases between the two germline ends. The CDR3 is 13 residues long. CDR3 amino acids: CATRLGAIGELFF. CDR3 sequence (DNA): TGTGCCACCCGCCTAGGGGCAATCGGGGAGCTGTTTTTT.

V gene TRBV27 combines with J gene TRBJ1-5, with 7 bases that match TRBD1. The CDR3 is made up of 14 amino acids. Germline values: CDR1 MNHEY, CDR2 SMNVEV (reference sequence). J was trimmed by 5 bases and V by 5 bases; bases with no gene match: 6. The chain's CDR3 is CASSPGTVHQPQHF. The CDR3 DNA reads TGTGCCAGCAGTCCAGGGACAGTACATCAGCCCCAGCATTTT.

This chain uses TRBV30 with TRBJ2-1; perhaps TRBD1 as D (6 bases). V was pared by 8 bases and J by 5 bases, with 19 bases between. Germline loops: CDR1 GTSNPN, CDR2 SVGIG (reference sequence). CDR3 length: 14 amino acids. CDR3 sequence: CAIRLTGSNNEQFF. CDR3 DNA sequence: TGTGCCATCCGCCTCACAGGGTCCAACAATGAGCAGTTCTTC.

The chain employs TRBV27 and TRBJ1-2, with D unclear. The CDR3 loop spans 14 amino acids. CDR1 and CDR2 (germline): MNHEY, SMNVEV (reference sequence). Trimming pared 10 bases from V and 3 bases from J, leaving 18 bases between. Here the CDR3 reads CATRRSNRHYGYTF. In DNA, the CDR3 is TGTGCCACCCGCCGGTCCAACAGACACTATGGCTACACCTTC.

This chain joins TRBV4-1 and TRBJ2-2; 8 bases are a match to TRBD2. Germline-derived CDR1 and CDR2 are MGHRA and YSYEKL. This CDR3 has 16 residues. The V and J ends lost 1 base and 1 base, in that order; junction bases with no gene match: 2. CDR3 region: CASSQASGGNTGELFF. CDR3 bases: TGCGCCAGCAGCCAAGCCAGCGGGGGGAACACCGGGGAGCTGTTTTTT.

The chain's CDR3 is CASSFTGKGYTF. DNA for the CDR3: TGTGCCAGCAGCTTTACAGGGAAGGGCTACACCTTC. The rearrangement links TRBV7-6 to TRBJ1-2; D possibly corresponds to TRBD1 (6 bases). Germline assignment: CDR1 SGHVS and CDR2 FNYEAQ. Trimming pared 3 bases from V and 8 bases from J, leaving 10 bases between. This CDR3 has 12 residues.

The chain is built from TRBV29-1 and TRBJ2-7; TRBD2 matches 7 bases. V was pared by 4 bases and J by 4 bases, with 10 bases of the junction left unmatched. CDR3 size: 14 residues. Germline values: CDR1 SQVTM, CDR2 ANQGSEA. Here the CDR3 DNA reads TGCAGCGTTGGGTGGGGCGGGGGTTTTTACGAGCAGTACTTC. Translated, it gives CSVGWGGGFYEQYF.

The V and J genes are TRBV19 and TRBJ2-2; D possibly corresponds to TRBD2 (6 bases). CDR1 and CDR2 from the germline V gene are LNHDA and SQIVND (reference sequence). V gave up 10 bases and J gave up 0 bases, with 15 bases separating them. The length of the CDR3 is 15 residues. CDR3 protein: CATTGAPSNTGELFF. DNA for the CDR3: TGTGCCACTACGGGAGCCCCATCGAACACCGGGGAGCTGTTTTTT.

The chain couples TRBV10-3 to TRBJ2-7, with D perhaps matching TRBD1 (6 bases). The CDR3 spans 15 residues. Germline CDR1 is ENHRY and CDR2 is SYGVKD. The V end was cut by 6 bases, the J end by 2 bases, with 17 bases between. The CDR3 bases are TGTGCCATCAGCCCGACAGGTTTTGGGACCTACGAGCAGTACGTC. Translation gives CAISPTGFGTYEQYV.

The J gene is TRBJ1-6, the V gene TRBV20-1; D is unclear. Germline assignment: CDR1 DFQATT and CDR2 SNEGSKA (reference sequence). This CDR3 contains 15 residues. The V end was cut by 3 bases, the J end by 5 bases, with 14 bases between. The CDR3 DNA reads TGCAGTGCTAGTACTGAGCTCCTGAATAATTCACCCCTCCACTTT. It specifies CSASTELLNNSPLHF.

The CDR3 DNA reads as TGTGCCAGTAGTATAGGAGACAGGGGGCAGCGAGAGACCCAGTACTTC. Residues: CASSIGDRGQRETQYF. V usage is TRBV19 and J usage is TRBJ2-5; 10 nucleotides align to TRBD1. The CDR3 has 16 amino acids. Germline lookup yields CDR1 LNHDA and CDR2 SQIVND (reference sequence). J was trimmed by 4 bases and V by 1 base; bases with no gene match: 6.

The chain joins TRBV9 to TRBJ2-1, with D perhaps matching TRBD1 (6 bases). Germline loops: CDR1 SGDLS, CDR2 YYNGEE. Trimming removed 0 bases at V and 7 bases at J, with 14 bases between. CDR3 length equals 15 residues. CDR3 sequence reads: CASSVGRGAGNEQFF. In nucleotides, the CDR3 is TGTGCCAGCAGCGTAGGCAGGGGAGCTGGGAATGAGCAGTTCTTC.

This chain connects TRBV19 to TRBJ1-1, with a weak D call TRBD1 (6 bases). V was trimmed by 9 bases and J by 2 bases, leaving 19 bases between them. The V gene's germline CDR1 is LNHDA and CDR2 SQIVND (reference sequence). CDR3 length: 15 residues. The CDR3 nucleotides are TGTGCCAGCTCCGACGGACAGAGGGTTAACACTGAAGCTTTCTTT. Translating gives CASSDGQRVNTEAFF.

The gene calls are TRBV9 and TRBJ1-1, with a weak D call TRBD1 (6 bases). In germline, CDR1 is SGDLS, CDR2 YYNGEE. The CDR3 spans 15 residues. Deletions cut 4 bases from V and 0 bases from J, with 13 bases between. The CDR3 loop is CASSLSQGMNTEAFF. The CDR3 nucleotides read TGTGCCAGCAGCCTTAGTCAGGGGATGAACACTGAAGCTTTCTTT.